The source of this T cell receptor beta chain is a study of ipilimumab plus nivolumab after autologous stem cell transplantation. About the research overall: Patients received a median of about 5 ipilimumab and roughly eight nivolumab doses. Study observations and caveats: Authors suggest TCR repertoire, Treg phenotype and gut microbiota support further study.

V dropped 6 bases and J dropped 3 bases, with 12 bases sitting between them. There are 13 residues in the CDR3. CDR1 is SQVTM, CDR2 ANQGSEA, per germline. With respect to this clone: Its antigen is unknown.

Assay: immunoSEQ multiplex PCR; the TCRdb copy retains only in-frame clones and omits some. The table has 43,000 or so clones, about 88% seen once. Through week 26, nivolumab 3 mg/kg IV was given weeks 1, 4, 7, 10, then biweekly. The sample in question was PBMCs, obtained in a trial of ipilimumab plus nivolumab as post-transplant consolidation. This rearrangement joins TRBV29-1 to TRBJ1-5; D perhaps matches TRBD1 (6 bases). This receptor was identified in a male donor with multiple myeloma. CDR3 residues: CSVDGGPNQPQHF. For the CDR3, the DNA is TGCAGCGTGGATGGGGGGCCCAATCAGCCCCAGCATTTT.